The rows below give T cell receptor beta chains drawn from one sample of a study of STAT5B mutations in CD4+ large granular lymphocyte leukemia. The method was immunoSEQ multiplex PCR; TCRdb's version includes in-frame clones alone and lacks a portion of them. The profile shows several thousand clones, about 70% of them singletons. Material for sequencing was PBMCs. Receptors were obtained from a woman in her fifties or sixties with CD4+ T-cell large granular lymphocyte leukemia. CDR3s include the opening cysteine and the closing phenylalanine or tryptophan. A D gene is named only where the DNA matches it firmly. Clone size is stated in some rows and not others, as once, few, many or a class when expanded.

D gene: NA; clone size: NA; V gene: TRBV2; J gene: TRBJ1-4; CDR3 DNA: TGTGCCAGCAGTGATTCCACAGGGATTTCTAATGAAAAACTGTTTTTT; CDR3 protein: CASSDSTGISNEKLFF
D gene: TRBD2; clone size: NA; V gene: TRBV27; J gene: TRBJ2-3; CDR3 DNA: TGTGCCAGCAGTTTTGGGAGGGGCCTATTCACAGATACGCAGTATTTT; CDR3 protein: CASSFGRGLFTDTQYF
D gene: NA; clone size: NA; V gene: TRBV9; J gene: TRBJ1-3; CDR3 DNA: TGTGCCAGCAGCGTAGCGGGCGACACCATATATTTT; CDR3 protein: CASSVAGDTIYF
D gene: TRBD1; clone size: NA; V gene: TRBV27; J gene: TRBJ1-1; CDR3 DNA: TGTGCCAGCAGATCGGACAGGAGAGAAGCTTTCTTT; CDR3 protein: CASRSDRREAFF
D gene: TRBD1; clone size: NA; V gene: TRBV27; J gene: TRBJ2-2; CDR3 DNA: TGTGCCAGCAGTTTCACCGGGACAGGGTCCACCGGGGAGCTGTTTTTT; CDR3 protein: CASSFTGTGSTGELFF
D gene: NA; clone size: NA; V gene: TRBV5-1; J gene: TRBJ1-4; CDR3 DNA: TGCGCCAGCAGCTTGGGGATCGTAGGGAAGAATGAAAAACTGTTTTTT; CDR3 protein: CASSLGIVGKNEKLFF
D gene: NA; clone size: few; V gene: TRBV19; J gene: TRBJ1-2; CDR3 DNA: TGTGCCAGTACCATGTCCGGGACCCAAGAGGGCTACACCTTC; CDR3 protein: CASTMSGTQEGYTF
D gene: TRBD1; clone size: few; V gene: TRBV5-4; J gene: TRBJ1-1; CDR3 DNA: TGTGCCAGCAGCTCCCTCAACAGGGGCAACACTGAAGCTTTCTTT; CDR3 protein: CASSSLNRGNTEAFF
D gene: NA; clone size: NA; V gene: TRBV5-4; J gene: TRBJ1-3; CDR3 DNA: TGTGCCAGCAGCTTTGACAGCTCTGGAAACACCATATATTTT; CDR3 protein: CASSFDSSGNTIYF
D gene: NA; clone size: NA; V gene: TRBV4-3; J gene: TRBJ2-5; CDR3 DNA: TGCGCCAGCAGCCAAGATCCGGTGGGTGGAGAGACCCAGTACTTC; CDR3 protein: CASSQDPVGGETQYF
D gene: NA; clone size: NA; V gene: TRBV19; J gene: TRBJ1-1; CDR3 DNA: TGTGCCAGTAAGCGGGCCGCAAGAATGAACACTGAAGCTTTCTTT; CDR3 protein: CASKRAARMNTEAFF
D gene: NA; clone size: NA; V gene: TRBV9; J gene: TRBJ2-5; CDR3 DNA: TGTGCCAGCAGCGTAAACAGCCTGGAGACCCAGTACTTC; CDR3 protein: CASSVNSLETQYF
D gene: NA; clone size: NA; V gene: TRBV19; J gene: TRBJ2-1; CDR3 DNA: TGTGCCAGCTCCCCGGGCAGAGTCTCCTACAATGAGCAGTTCTTC; CDR3 protein: CASSPGRVSYNEQFF
D gene: NA; clone size: NA; V gene: TRBV6-5; J gene: TRBJ1-1; CDR3 DNA: TGTGCCAGCAGTTCGCCGGGACATATGAACACTGAAGCTTTCTTT; CDR3 protein: CASSSPGHMNTEAFF
D gene: TRBD1; clone size: NA; V gene: TRBV9; J gene: TRBJ2-7; CDR3 DNA: TGTGCCAGCAGCCCGCGAGGGGGACAGGGGGCCTACGAGCAGTACTTC; CDR3 protein: CASSPRGGQGAYEQYF
D gene: NA; clone size: NA; V gene: TRBV10-1; J gene: TRBJ2-3; CDR3 DNA: TGCGCCAGCAGTGCTGGGCCCGGGGGCAGCACAGATACGCAGTATTTT; CDR3 protein: CASSAGPGGSTDTQYF
D gene: NA; clone size: NA; V gene: TRBV30; J gene: TRBJ2-7; CDR3 DNA: TGTGCCTGGAGTGTACCCTCAGGGGGGGGCCGGCCGCAGTACTTC; CDR3 protein: CAWSVPSGGGRPQYF
D gene: TRBD2; clone size: NA; V gene: TRBV6-5; J gene: TRBJ2-7; CDR3 DNA: TGTGCCAGCAGAGGGAGGGACGGGCCATACGAGCAGTACTTC; CDR3 protein: CASRGRDGPYEQYF
D gene: NA; clone size: NA; V gene: TRBV19; J gene: TRBJ1-5; CDR3 DNA: TGTGCCAGTAGCCCCAAAGGGTCCCCGGACAGAAGCAATCAGCCCCAGCATTTT; CDR3 protein: CASSPKGSPDRSNQPQHF
D gene: NA; clone size: NA; V gene: TRBV5-6; J gene: TRBJ1-1; CDR3 DNA: TGTGCCAGCAGCTTGGGGGCGGGGAAAGTCGGAGCTTTCTTT; CDR3 protein: CASSLGAGKVGAFF
D gene: NA; clone size: once; V gene: TRBV15; J gene: TRBJ1-1; CDR3 DNA: TGTGCCACCAGCAGGGGGGGTCCTAGGGGGTATGGGACTGAAGCTTTCTTT; CDR3 protein: CATSRGGPRGYGTEAFF
D gene: NA; clone size: NA; V gene: TRBV28; J gene: TRBJ1-2; CDR3 DNA: TGTGCCAGCAGCCCCCCCGGGGCAGGGCGATATGGCTACACCTTC; CDR3 protein: CASSPPGAGRYGYTF
D gene: NA; clone size: NA; V gene: TRBV5-4; J gene: TRBJ2-1; CDR3 DNA: TGTGCCAGCAGCTTGGACGGCAATGAGCAGTTCTTC; CDR3 protein: CASSLDGNEQFF
D gene: TRBD1; clone size: NA; V gene: TRBV29-1; J gene: TRBJ2-7; CDR3 DNA: TGCAGCGTTGTGCGACAGGGATCGGCGTACGAGCAGTACTTC; CDR3 protein: CSVVRQGSAYEQYF
D gene: TRBD1; clone size: NA; V gene: TRBV10-3; J gene: TRBJ1-3; CDR3 DNA: TGTGCCATCAGTTTAAGGACAGGGGAGGCTGGAAACACCATATATTTT; CDR3 protein: CAISLRTGEAGNTIYF
D gene: NA; clone size: NA; V gene: TRBV2; J gene: TRBJ2-5; CDR3 DNA: TGTGCCAGCAGGCCCAGGGCATTCCAAGAGACCCAGTACTTC; CDR3 protein: CASRPRAFQETQYF
D gene: NA; clone size: NA; V gene: TRBV30; J gene: TRBJ2-5; CDR3 DNA: TGTGCCTGGAGTGGGCTCGGGGAGACCCAGTACTTC; CDR3 protein: CAWSGLGETQYF
D gene: NA; clone size: NA; V gene: TRBV7-2; J gene: TRBJ2-2; CDR3 DNA: TGTGCCAGCAGCTTACGGGGTTCGTCCGGGGAGCTGTTTTTT; CDR3 protein: CASSLRGSSGELFF
D gene: NA; clone size: few; V gene: TRBV29-1; J gene: TRBJ2-5; CDR3 DNA: TGCAGCGTCTCAGGACTCGGAGGTGCAGAGACCCAGTACTTC; CDR3 protein: CSVSGLGGAETQYF
D gene: TRBD1; clone size: NA; V gene: TRBV30; J gene: TRBJ1-2; CDR3 DNA: TGTGCCTGGAGTCAAACGGGACAGAACCATCGGGGCTACACCTTC; CDR3 protein: CAWSQTGQNHRGYTF
D gene: NA; clone size: NA; V gene: TRBV10-3; J gene: TRBJ1-2; CDR3 DNA: TGTGCCATCAAGGGGGAGGGTGGCTACACCTTC; CDR3 protein: CAIKGEGGYTF
D gene: TRBD2; clone size: NA; V gene: TRBV11-3; J gene: TRBJ2-7; CDR3 DNA: TGTGCCAGCAGCTCGACTAGCGGGAGCTACGAGCAGTACTTC; CDR3 protein: CASSSTSGSYEQYF
D gene: NA; clone size: few; V gene: TRBV6-1; J gene: TRBJ1-2; CDR3 DNA: TGTGCCAGCACCCAGGCTACCTATGGCTACACCTTC; CDR3 protein: CASTQATYGYTF
D gene: TRBD1; clone size: NA; V gene: TRBV10-2; J gene: TRBJ2-7; CDR3 DNA: TGCGCCAGCTCGGACAGGGGGACCTACGAGCAGTACTTC; CDR3 protein: CASSDRGTYEQYF
D gene: NA; clone size: NA; V gene: TRBV19; J gene: TRBJ2-3; CDR3 DNA: TGTGCCAGTAGTCTTCAGGGCACAGATACGCAGTATTTT; CDR3 protein: CASSLQGTDTQYF
D gene: TRBD2; clone size: NA; V gene: TRBV7-2; J gene: TRBJ2-1; CDR3 DNA: TGTGCCAGCAGCTTAAGACGCGGGGGGACTTGGGACAATGAGCAGTTCTTC; CDR3 protein: CASSLRRGGTWDNEQFF
D gene: NA; clone size: NA; V gene: TRBV29-1; J gene: TRBJ1-2; CDR3 DNA: TGCAGCGTTGGGGCAGTGGATGGCTACACCTTC; CDR3 protein: CSVGAVDGYTF
D gene: NA; clone size: few; V gene: TRBV28; J gene: TRBJ1-2; CDR3 DNA: TGTGCCAGCAGCATATGGGACGAGAGCTACACCTTC; CDR3 protein: CASSIWDESYTF
D gene: TRBD2; clone size: NA; V gene: TRBV7-9; J gene: TRBJ2-3; CDR3 DNA: TGTGCCAGCAGCCCTCGGGGGGTTAGCACAGATACGCAGTATTTT; CDR3 protein: CASSPRGVSTDTQYF
D gene: NA; clone size: few; V gene: TRBV5-1; J gene: TRBJ2-7; CDR3 DNA: TGCGCCAGCAGTTACGGGCCGGAGGAGCGAGAGCAGTACTTC; CDR3 protein: CASSYGPEEREQYF
D gene: NA; clone size: NA; V gene: TRBV19; J gene: TRBJ1-4; CDR3 DNA: TGTGCCAGTAGTCCGGGACTTACCGCTCTGGGTATTAATGAAAAACTGTTTTTT; CDR3 protein: CASSPGLTALGINEKLFF
D gene: TRBD1; clone size: NA; V gene: TRBV2; J gene: TRBJ1-2; CDR3 DNA: TGTGCCAGCAGCCCCCCCGGGACAGGGGAATGGGGCTACACCTTC; CDR3 protein: CASSPPGTGEWGYTF
D gene: NA; clone size: NA; V gene: TRBV10-1; J gene: TRBJ2-5; CDR3 DNA: TGCGCCAGCAGTGAGTACAGACAGGCGGGTTGGCAAGAGACCCAGTACTTC; CDR3 protein: CASSEYRQAGWQETQYF
D gene: NA; clone size: NA; V gene: TRBV7-2; J gene: TRBJ2-3; CDR3 DNA: TGTGCCAGCAGCCCGGGTTCCCGGTCCACAGATACGCAGTATTTT; CDR3 protein: CASSPGSRSTDTQYF
D gene: TRBD1; clone size: NA; V gene: TRBV5-1; J gene: TRBJ1-1; CDR3 DNA: TGCGCCAGCAGCTTGGGGACAGGGATAGGGAAAACTGAAGCTTTCTTT; CDR3 protein: CASSLGTGIGKTEAFF
D gene: NA; clone size: few; V gene: TRBV5-5; J gene: TRBJ2-7; CDR3 DNA: TGTGCCAGCGCAAGCGAGCAGTACTTC; CDR3 protein: CASASEQYF
D gene: TRBD2; clone size: NA; V gene: TRBV5-6; J gene: TRBJ2-7; CDR3 DNA: TGTGCCAGCAGCTTGGGGGCGGGAGGGCCCTACGAGCAGTACTTC; CDR3 protein: CASSLGAGGPYEQYF
D gene: TRBD2; clone size: NA; V gene: TRBV29-1; J gene: TRBJ2-1; CDR3 DNA: TGCAGCGTTGAGGGACTAGGACGAAATGAGCAGTTCTTC; CDR3 protein: CSVEGLGRNEQFF
D gene: NA; clone size: NA; V gene: TRBV4-1; J gene: TRBJ2-1; CDR3 DNA: TGCGCCAGCAGCCAATTTGTCAATGAGCAGTTCTTC; CDR3 protein: CASSQFVNEQFF
D gene: TRBD2; clone size: NA; V gene: TRBV5-1; J gene: TRBJ2-7; CDR3 DNA: TGCGCCAGCAGCTTTAGCGGGGGGAATCGCGAGCAGTACTTC; CDR3 protein: CASSFSGGNREQYF
D gene: TRBD1; clone size: NA; V gene: TRBV5-1; J gene: TRBJ2-7; CDR3 DNA: TGCGCCAGCAGCTTTGGGGACAGGAGGACCTACGAGCAGTACTTC; CDR3 protein: CASSFGDRRTYEQYF
D gene: NA; clone size: NA; V gene: TRBV30; J gene: TRBJ2-7; CDR3 DNA: TGTGCCTGGAGTGGCGGTGACAAGTCTCACTCCTACGAGCAGTACTTC; CDR3 protein: CAWSGGDKSHSYEQYF
D gene: NA; clone size: NA; V gene: TRBV15; J gene: TRBJ2-3; CDR3 DNA: TGTGCCACCAGCAGTTCTACAGATACGCAGTATTTT; CDR3 protein: CATSSSTDTQYF
D gene: NA; clone size: NA; V gene: TRBV5-1; J gene: TRBJ2-2; CDR3 DNA: TGCGCCAGCAGCTTACAGGGGAACACCGGGGAGCTGTTTTTT; CDR3 protein: CASSLQGNTGELFF
D gene: NA; clone size: NA; V gene: TRBV19; J gene: TRBJ2-7; CDR3 DNA: TGTGCCAGTAGTACACAGGCGTTCTCCTACGAGCAGTACTTC; CDR3 protein: CASSTQAFSYEQYF
D gene: NA; clone size: NA; V gene: TRBV7-8; J gene: TRBJ2-7; CDR3 DNA: TGTGCCAGCAGCTTAGGTAGGACAGAATACGAGCAGTACTTC; CDR3 protein: CASSLGRTEYEQYF